This is a list of T cell receptor beta chains from one sample in a study of blood T cell repertoires in COVID-19. Method: immunoSEQ multiplex PCR; TCRdb's copy keeps in-frame clones and lacks some. Of about 200,000 clones in the sample, 65% to 90% were seen once. The material sequenced was PBMCs or T cells enriched from blood (not recorded which). All receptors come from a woman aged 35 to 49 with acute COVID-19. The CDR3 runs from the conserved cysteine through the conserved F or W. Fields, in order: D gene, J gene, clone size, V gene, CDR3 DNA, CDR3 protein. The D gene is left open where the match is weak. For some rows the clone size is stated as once, few or many, or as a class when expanded; others skip it.

D: -; J: TRBJ1-6; size: -; V: TRBV5-1; DNA: TGCGCCAGCAGCCGGATCGGGACACAAGATAATTCACCCCTCCACTTT; CDR3: CASSRIGTQDNSPLHF
D: -; J: TRBJ1-1; size: -; V: TRBV19; DNA: TGTGCCAGTAGTATAGCCGGGACTATTGAAGCTTTCTTT; CDR3: CASSIAGTIEAFF
D: -; J: TRBJ2-6; size: -; V: TRBV20-1; DNA: TGCAGTGCTAGTGAGACACACTCTGGGGCCAACGTCCTGACTTTC; CDR3: CSASETHSGANVLTF
D: TRBD1; J: TRBJ2-7; size: -; V: TRBV6-4; DNA: TGTGCCAGCAGTGACTGGACGCCGCCCAGGGGGATCGGGGCCTATGTTTTCGAGCAGTACTTC; CDR3: CASSDWTPPRGIGAYVFEQYF
D: -; J: TRBJ1-5; size: -; V: TRBV28; DNA: TGTGCCAGCAATAAAAATCAGCCCCAGCATTTT; CDR3: CASNKNQPQHF
D: -; J: TRBJ2-7; size: few; V: TRBV2; DNA: TGTGCCAGCAGTGAATTGTACAGCCTCAACTACGAGCAGTACTTC; CDR3: CASSELYSLNYEQYF
D: -; J: TRBJ1-1; size: -; V: TRBV2; DNA: TGTGCCAGCAGCCTAATTCCGGGGAGGGGGGGCACTGAAGCTTTCTTT; CDR3: CASSLIPGRGGTEAFF
D: -; J: TRBJ1-2; size: once; V: TRBV7-6; DNA: TGTGCCAGCAGCAATAGAGGGGGGGTAGGTGATGGCTACACCTTC; CDR3: CASSNRGGVGDGYTF
D: TRBD2; J: TRBJ2-2; size: -; V: TRBV7-9; DNA: TGTGCCCTCCCGGGGGGGAACACCGGGGAGCTGTTTTTT; CDR3: CALPGGNTGELFF
D: -; J: TRBJ1-5; size: -; V: TRBV7-8; DNA: TGTGCCAGCAGCTTAGGCAGGGGAAGCAATCAGCCCCAGCATTTT; CDR3: CASSLGRGSNQPQHF
D: -; J: TRBJ1-5; size: -; V: TRBV7-8; DNA: TGTGCCAGCAGCAATTTGAGACAGATCTATCAGCCCCAGCATTTT; CDR3: CASSNLRQIYQPQHF
D: TRBD2; J: TRBJ2-1; size: once; V: TRBV6-5; DNA: TGTGCCAGCAGCCAAGGGGGACTAGGAGACAATGAGCAGTTCTTC; CDR3: CASSQGGLGDNEQFF
D: -; J: TRBJ2-5; size: -; V: TRBV5-1; DNA: TGCGCCAGCAGCTTAGGACAGAAAGAGACCCAGTACTTC; CDR3: CASSLGQKETQYF
D: -; J: TRBJ1-2; size: -; V: TRBV7-2; DNA: TGTGCCAGCAGCTTAGACAGCCCAATCTATGGCTACACCTTC; CDR3: CASSLDSPIYGYTF
D: -; J: TRBJ2-1; size: -; V: TRBV27; DNA: TGTGCCAGCAGTTTAGGTCGGGAGACCTACAATGAGCAGTTCTTC; CDR3: CASSLGRETYNEQFF
D: TRBD1; J: TRBJ1-5; size: -; V: TRBV28; DNA: TGTGCCAGCAGCTGGACCGGGACAGGGATCATTAGCAATCAGCCCCAGCATTTT; CDR3: CASSWTGTGIISNQPQHF
D: TRBD1; J: TRBJ2-1; size: -; V: TRBV3-1/TRBV3-2; DNA: TGTGCCAGCAGCCCGAGGCCGGGACAGGGCCTTGACTCCTACAATGAGCAGTTCTTC; CDR3: CASSPRPGQGLDSYNEQFF
D: -; J: TRBJ1-6; size: once; V: TRBV28; DNA: TGTGCCAGTACCTCTGGAAGCGCGTGGAATTCACCCCTCCACTTT; CDR3: CASTSGSAWNSPLHF
D: -; J: TRBJ2-1; size: -; V: TRBV24-1; DNA: TGTGCCACCAGTGGGCGGCGGGGTACAAATGAGCAGTTCTTC; CDR3: CATSGRRGTNEQFF
D: -; J: TRBJ2-7; size: many; V: TRBV11-2; DNA: TGTGCCAGCAGCTTTGGAGGATCCTACGAGCAGTACTTC; CDR3: CASSFGGSYEQYF
D: -; J: TRBJ2-1; size: -; V: TRBV24-1; DNA: TGTGCCTCTCACCCGCATACAGGGTCTTCTGGACCGAGGGGGAATGAGCAGTTCTTC; CDR3: CASHPHTGSSGPRGNEQFF
D: -; J: TRBJ2-3; size: once; V: TRBV6-5; DNA: TGTGCCAGCAGAGACAGGGGAGGGCGCACAGATACGCAGTATTTT; CDR3: CASRDRGGRTDTQYF
D: -; J: TRBJ1-5; size: -; V: TRBV19; DNA: TGTGCCAGTAGTATTGCAGGGTTGGTCAATCAGCCCCAGCATTTT; CDR3: CASSIAGLVNQPQHF
D: -; J: TRBJ2-5; size: -; V: TRBV5-5; DNA: TGTGCCAGCAGCTTGTCGGTGGCTCTCGCGGGAGAGACCCAGTACTTC; CDR3: CASSLSVALAGETQYF
D: TRBD2; J: TRBJ2-1; size: -; V: TRBV5-8; DNA: TGTGCCAGCAGCCCTAGCGGGCCTTCCTACAATGAGCAGTTCTTC; CDR3: CASSPSGPSYNEQFF
D: TRBD2; J: TRBJ2-2; size: -; V: TRBV5-1; DNA: TGCGCCAGCAGCTTGGATATAGCGGGGGGACTCACCGGGGAGCTGTTTTTT; CDR3: CASSLDIAGGLTGELFF
D: TRBD1; J: TRBJ2-4; size: -; V: TRBV5-4; DNA: TGTGCCAGCAGCAAGACAGGGCTTCTAGCCAAAAACATTCAGTACTTC; CDR3: CASSKTGLLAKNIQYF
D: -; J: TRBJ2-1; size: -; V: TRBV5-6; DNA: TGTGCCAGCAGCTTGGTGCCGTCTAGCGCTTACAATGAGCAGTTCTTC; CDR3: CASSLVPSSAYNEQFF
D: -; J: TRBJ1-2; size: -; V: TRBV19; DNA: TGTGCCTCTACGCGACAGGACTATGGCTACACCTTC; CDR3: CASTRQDYGYTF